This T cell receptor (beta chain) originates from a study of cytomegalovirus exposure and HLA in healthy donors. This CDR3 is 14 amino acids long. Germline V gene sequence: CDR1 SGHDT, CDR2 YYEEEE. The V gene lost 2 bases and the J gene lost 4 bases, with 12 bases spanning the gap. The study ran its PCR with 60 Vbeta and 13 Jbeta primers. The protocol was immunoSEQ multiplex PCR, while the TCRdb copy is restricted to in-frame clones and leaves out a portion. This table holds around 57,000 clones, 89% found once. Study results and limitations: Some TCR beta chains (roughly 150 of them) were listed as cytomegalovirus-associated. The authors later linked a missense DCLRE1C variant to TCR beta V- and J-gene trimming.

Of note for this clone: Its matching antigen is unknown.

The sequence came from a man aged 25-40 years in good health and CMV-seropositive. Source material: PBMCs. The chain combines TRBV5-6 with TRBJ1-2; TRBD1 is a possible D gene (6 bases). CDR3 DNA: TGTGCCAGCAGCTTTCGGGACACAGCCTATGGCTACACCTTC. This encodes CASSFRDTAYGYTF.